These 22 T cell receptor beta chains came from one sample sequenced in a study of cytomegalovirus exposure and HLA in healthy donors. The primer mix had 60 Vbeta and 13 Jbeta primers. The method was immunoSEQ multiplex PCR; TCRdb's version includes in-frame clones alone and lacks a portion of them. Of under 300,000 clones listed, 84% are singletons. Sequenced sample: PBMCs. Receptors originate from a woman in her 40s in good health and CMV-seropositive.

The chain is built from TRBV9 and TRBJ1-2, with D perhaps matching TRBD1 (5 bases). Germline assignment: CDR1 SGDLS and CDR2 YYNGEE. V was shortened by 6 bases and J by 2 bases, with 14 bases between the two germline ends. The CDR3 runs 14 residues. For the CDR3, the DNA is TGTGCCAGCACCCTCGGGGGGGTCAACTATGGCTACACCTTC. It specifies CASTLGGVNYGYTF.

CDR3 DNA sequence: TGTGCCAGTAGTATCGGACTAGGCACAGATACGCAGTATTTT. It translates to CASSIGLGTDTQYF. This chain uses TRBV19 with TRBJ2-3; 7 nucleotides align to TRBD2. The CDR3 contains 14 residues. After removal of 3 bases from V and 1 base from J, the junction contained 1 base not matched to a gene. Germline loops: CDR1 LNHDA, CDR2 SQIVND (reference sequence). The full variable domain, completed using reference TRBV19 and TRBJ2-3, is DGGITQSPKYLFRKEGQNVTLSCEQNLNHDAMYWYRQDPGQGLRLIYYSQIVNDFQKGDIAEGYSVSREKKESFPLTVTSAQKNPTAFYLCASSIGLGTDTQYFGPGTRLTVL.

As DNA, the CDR3 is TGTGCCAGCGGCGGGACAGTTTACGAGCAGTACTTC. Translation: CASGGTVYEQYF. The chain has TRBV7-9 and TRBJ2-7; a weak D match, TRBD1 (7 bases). CDR1 is SEHNR and CDR2 is FQNEAQ in the germline V gene (reference sequence). This CDR3 contains 12 residues. V dropped 8 bases and J dropped 4 bases, with 12 bases sitting between them.

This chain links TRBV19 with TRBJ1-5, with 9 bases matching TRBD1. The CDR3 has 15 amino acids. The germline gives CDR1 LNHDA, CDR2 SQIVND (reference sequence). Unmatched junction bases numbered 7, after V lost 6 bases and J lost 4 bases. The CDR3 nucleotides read TGTGCCAGTAGCCTAACTGGACAGGGGAATCAGCCCCAGCATTTT. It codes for CASSLTGQGNQPQHF.

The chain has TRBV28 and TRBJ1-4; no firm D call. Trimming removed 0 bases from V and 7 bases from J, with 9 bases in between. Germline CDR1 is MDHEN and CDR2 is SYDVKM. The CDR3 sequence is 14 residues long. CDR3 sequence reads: CASSLWGSGEKLFF. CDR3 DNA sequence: TGTGCCAGCAGTTTATGGGGGAGCGGTGAAAAACTGTTTTTT.

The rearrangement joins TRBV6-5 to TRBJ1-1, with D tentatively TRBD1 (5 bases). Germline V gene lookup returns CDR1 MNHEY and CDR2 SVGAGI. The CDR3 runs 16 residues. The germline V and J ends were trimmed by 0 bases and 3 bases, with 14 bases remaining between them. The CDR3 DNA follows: TGTGCCAGCAGTTACTCCCTGCGTACAGGAGACACTGAAGCTTTCTTT. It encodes CASSYSLRTGDTEAFF.

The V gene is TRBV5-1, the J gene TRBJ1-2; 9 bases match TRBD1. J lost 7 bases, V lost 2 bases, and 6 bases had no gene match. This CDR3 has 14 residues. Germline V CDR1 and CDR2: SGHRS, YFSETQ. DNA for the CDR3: TGCGCCAGCAGCTTAATACAGGGGGCTTCTGGCTACACCTTC. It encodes CASSLIQGASGYTF.

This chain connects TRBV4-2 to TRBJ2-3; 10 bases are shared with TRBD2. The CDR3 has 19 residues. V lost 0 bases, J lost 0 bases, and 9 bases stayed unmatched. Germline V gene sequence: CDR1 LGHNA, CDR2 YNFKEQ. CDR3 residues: CASSQETWGTSDSTDTQYF. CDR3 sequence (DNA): TGTGCCAGCAGCCAAGAGACGTGGGGGACTAGCGATAGCACAGATACGCAGTATTTT.

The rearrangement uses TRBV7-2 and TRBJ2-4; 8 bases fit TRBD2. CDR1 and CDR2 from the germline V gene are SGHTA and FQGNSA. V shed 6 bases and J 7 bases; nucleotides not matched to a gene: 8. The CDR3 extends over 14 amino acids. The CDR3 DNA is TGTGCCAGCAGACCAGCGGGAGTGCCGAACATTCAGTACTTC. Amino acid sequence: CASRPAGVPNIQYF.

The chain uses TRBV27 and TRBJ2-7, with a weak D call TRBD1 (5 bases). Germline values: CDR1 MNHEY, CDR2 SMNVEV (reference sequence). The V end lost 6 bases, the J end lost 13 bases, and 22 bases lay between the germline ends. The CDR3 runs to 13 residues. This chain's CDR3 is CASRVLSGHRSYF. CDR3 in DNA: TGTGCCAGCAGGGTACTCAGTGGACACAGAAGTTACTTC.

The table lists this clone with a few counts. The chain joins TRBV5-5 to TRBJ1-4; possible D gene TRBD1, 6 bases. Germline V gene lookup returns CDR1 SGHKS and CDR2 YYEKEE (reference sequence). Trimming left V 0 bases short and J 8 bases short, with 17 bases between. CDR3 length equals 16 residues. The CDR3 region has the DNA TGTGCCAGCAGCTTGGGGGCGCCGACGGGGGGCGAAAAACTGTTTTTT. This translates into CASSLGAPTGGEKLFF.

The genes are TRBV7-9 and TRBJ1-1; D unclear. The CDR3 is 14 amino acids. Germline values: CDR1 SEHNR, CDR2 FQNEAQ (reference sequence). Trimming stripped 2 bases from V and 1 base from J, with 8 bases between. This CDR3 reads CASSLKQQNTEAFF. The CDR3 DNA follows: TGTGCCAGCAGCTTAAAACAGCAGAACACTGAAGCTTTCTTT.

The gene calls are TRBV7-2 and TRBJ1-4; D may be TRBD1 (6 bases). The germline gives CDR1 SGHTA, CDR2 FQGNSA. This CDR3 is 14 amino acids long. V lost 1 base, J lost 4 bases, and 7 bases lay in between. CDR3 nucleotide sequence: TGTGCCAGCAGCTTAGACAGGGATAATGAAAAACTGTTTTTT. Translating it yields CASSLDRDNEKLFF. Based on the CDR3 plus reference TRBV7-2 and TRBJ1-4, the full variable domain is GAGVSQSPSNKVTEKGKDVELRCDPISGHTALYWYRQSLGQGLEFLIYFQGNSAPDKSGLPSDRFSAERTGGSVSTLTIQRTQQEDSAVYLCASSLDRDNEKLFFGSGTQLSVL.

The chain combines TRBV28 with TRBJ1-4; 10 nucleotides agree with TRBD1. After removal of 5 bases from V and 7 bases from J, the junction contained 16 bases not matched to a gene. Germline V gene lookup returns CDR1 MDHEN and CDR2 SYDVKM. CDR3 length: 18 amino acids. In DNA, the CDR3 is TGTGCCAGCAGTGGTCCCGGACAGGGGGAGTGGGCCGGTGAAAAACTGTTTTTT. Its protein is CASSGPGQGEWAGEKLFF.

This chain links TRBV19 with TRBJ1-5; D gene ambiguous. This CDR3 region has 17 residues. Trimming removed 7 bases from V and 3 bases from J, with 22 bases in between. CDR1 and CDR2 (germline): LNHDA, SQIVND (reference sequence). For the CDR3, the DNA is TGTGCCAGTACTCCTACTCGGGGAGTAGACTCCAATCAGCCCCAGCATTTT. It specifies CASTPTRGVDSNQPQHF.

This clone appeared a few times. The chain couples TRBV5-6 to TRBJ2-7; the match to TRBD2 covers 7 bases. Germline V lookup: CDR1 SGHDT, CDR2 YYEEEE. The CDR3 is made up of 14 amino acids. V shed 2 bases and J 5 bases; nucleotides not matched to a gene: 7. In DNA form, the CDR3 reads TGTGCCAGCAGCTTCGTGTGGCGGGGGAACGAGCAGTACTTC. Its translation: CASSFVWRGNEQYF.

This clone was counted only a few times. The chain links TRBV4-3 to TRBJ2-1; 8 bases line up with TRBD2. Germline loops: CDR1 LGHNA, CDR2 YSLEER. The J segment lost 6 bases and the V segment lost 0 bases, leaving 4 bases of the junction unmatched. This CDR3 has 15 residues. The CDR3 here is CASSQEIGRANEQFF. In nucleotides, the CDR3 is TGCGCCAGCAGCCAAGAGATCGGGAGGGCCAATGAGCAGTTCTTC.

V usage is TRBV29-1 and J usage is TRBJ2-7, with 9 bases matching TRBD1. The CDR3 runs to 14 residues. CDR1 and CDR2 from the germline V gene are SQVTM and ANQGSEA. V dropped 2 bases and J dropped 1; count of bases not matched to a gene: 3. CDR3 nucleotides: TGCAGCGTTGAAACAGGGGGCAGGTCCTACGAGCAGTACTTC. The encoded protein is CSVETGGRSYEQYF.

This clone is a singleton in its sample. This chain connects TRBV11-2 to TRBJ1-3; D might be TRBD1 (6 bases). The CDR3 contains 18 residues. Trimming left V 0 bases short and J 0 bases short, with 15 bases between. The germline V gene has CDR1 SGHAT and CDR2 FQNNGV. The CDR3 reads CASSLDQGTFLSGNTIYF. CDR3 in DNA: TGTGCCAGCAGCTTAGATCAGGGGACATTCCTCTCTGGAAACACCATATATTTT.

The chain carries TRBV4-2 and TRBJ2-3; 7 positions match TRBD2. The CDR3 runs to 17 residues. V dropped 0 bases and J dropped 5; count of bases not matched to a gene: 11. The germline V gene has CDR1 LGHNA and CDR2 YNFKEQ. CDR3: CASSQEGLGGRVDTQYF. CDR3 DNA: TGTGCCAGCAGCCAAGAAGGTCTTGGTGGGAGGGTAGATACGCAGTATTTT.

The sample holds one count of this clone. The CDR3 spells CASKARDRASYEQYF. As DNA, the CDR3 is TGTGCCAGTAAAGCCCGGGACAGGGCATCCTACGAGCAGTACTTC. The J gene is TRBJ2-7, the V gene TRBV19; 9 nucleotides match TRBD1. The CDR3 has 15 amino acids. Germline assignment: CDR1 LNHDA and CDR2 SQIVND (reference sequence). V lost 7 bases and J lost 1; bases outside the gene matches: 8.

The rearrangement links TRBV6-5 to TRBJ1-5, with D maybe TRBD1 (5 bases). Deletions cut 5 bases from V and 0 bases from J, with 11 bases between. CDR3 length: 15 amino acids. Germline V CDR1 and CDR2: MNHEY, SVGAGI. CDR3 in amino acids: CASSPTTGSNQPQHF. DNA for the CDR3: TGTGCCAGCAGTCCGACAACAGGTAGCAATCAGCCCCAGCATTTT.